Listed here are 18 T cell receptor beta chains from one sample, sequenced in a study of T cells in Graves' hyperthyroidism and ophthalmopathy (dated by TCRdb to the late 2010s). The library was built by means of multiplex PCR. The run used an Illumina HiSeq 2000. The TCR beta CDR3 regions were amplified from the RNA transcripts. For the first round of RT-PCR on the TCR CDR3, the HTBI primer set was used together with the Qiagen OneStep RT-PCR kit. TCRdb trimmed public reads at Q25 via fastp, called clones via MiXCR and kept in-frame beta chains. Identical CDR3 protein sequences are pooled into one entry, listed with their most common genes and DNA. The sample data list 250,000 to 300,000 distinct CDR3 sequences, and around 15% of these were observed just once. The top ten clones comprise roughly 53% of the sample. Specimen: blood. All receptors come from an older woman with Graves' ophthalmopathy.

J is TRBJ2-7 and V is TRBV11-2, with a weak D call TRBD2 (5 bases). This CDR3 has 14 residues. CDR1 is SGHAT and CDR2 is FQNNGV in the germline V gene. V was shortened by 3 bases and J by 3 bases, with 12 bases between the two germline ends. The CDR3 loop reads CASSFDRRSYEQYF. As DNA, the CDR3 is TGTGCCAGCAGCTTCGATAGGAGGAGCTACGAGCAGTACTTC.

J is TRBJ2-5 and V is TRBV27; 8 nucleotides line up with TRBD1. V shed 5 bases and J 7 bases; nucleotides not matched to a gene: 12. Germline loops: CDR1 MNHEY, CDR2 SMNVEV (reference sequence). This CDR3 is built from 15 residues. In DNA form, the CDR3 reads TGTGCCAGCAGTCTAGCCGGGACAGGTGAAGTGACCCAGTACTTC. This translates into CASSLAGTGEVTQYF.

This clonotype was seen a few times. The chain combines TRBV5-1 with TRBJ1-2; 7 nucleotides align to TRBD1. This CDR3 spans 15 amino acids. From germline, CDR1 is SGHRS and CDR2 YFSETQ. The J segment lost 0 bases and the V segment lost 4 bases, leaving 6 bases of the junction unmatched. CDR3 nucleotide sequence: TGCGCCAGCAGCCCAGGGACAGCCGCTAACTATGGCTACACCTTC. This gives the protein CASSPGTAANYGYTF.

This clonotype has at least ten counts. The V and J genes are TRBV6-1 and TRBJ1-4; 9 bases match TRBD1. The CDR3 spans 15 residues. CDR1 MNHNS and CDR2 SASEGT come from the germline V gene. V dropped 6 bases and J dropped 6; count of bases not matched to a gene: 8. The CDR3 protein is CASSRTGGPDEKLFF. CDR3 nucleotides: TGTGCCAGCAGCCGAACAGGGGGCCCAGATGAAAAACTGTTTTTT.

This clonotype came up a few times. J is TRBJ2-5 and V is TRBV5-6, with 14 bases identical to TRBD2. V dropped 1 base and J dropped 5; count of bases not matched to a gene: 4. Per the germline V gene, CDR1 is SGHDT and CDR2 is YYEEEE. This CDR3 comprises 16 residues. The CDR3 sequence is CASSLRLAGGGETQYF. For the CDR3, the DNA is TGTGCCAGCAGCTTGCGACTAGCGGGGGGGGGCGAGACCCAGTACTTC.

The chain couples TRBV9 to TRBJ2-2; D uncertain. The V end was cut by 0 bases, the J end by 0 bases, with 9 bases between. The V gene's germline CDR1 is SGDLS and CDR2 YYNGEE. The length of the CDR3 is 16 residues. DNA of the CDR3: TGTGCCAGCAGCGTAGGGCGGTCTACGAACACCGGGGAGCTGTTTTTT. Translation: CASSVGRSTNTGELFF. Full variable domain (outside the CDR3, taken from reference TRBV9 and TRBJ2-2): DSGVTQTPKHLITATGQRVTLRCSPRSGDLSVYWYQQSLDQGLQFLIQYYNGEERAKGNILERFSAQQFPDLHSELNLSSLELGDSALYFCASSVGRSTNTGELFFGEGSRLTVL.

This clonotype appeared many times. V gene TRBV20-1 combines with J gene TRBJ1-6; 8 nucleotides line up with TRBD1. Germline V gene lookup returns CDR1 DFQATT and CDR2 SNEGSKA (reference sequence). With 5 bases clipped from V and 10 bases from J, the junction kept 10 bases outside the gene matches. The CDR3 is 14 amino acids. DNA of the CDR3: TGCAGTGCTCCTTTCCAGGGGGCGCGATCACCCCTCCACTTT. Protein product: CSAPFQGARSPLHF.

The chain employs TRBV6-2 or TRBV6-3 and TRBJ2-2, with TRBD2 identical over 7 bases. Germline assignment: CDR1 MNHEY and CDR2 SVGEGT. This CDR3 is 15 amino acids long. With 2 bases clipped from V and 2 bases from J, the junction kept 2 bases outside the gene matches. CDR3 coding DNA: TGTGCCAGCAGTTACCTAGCGGCAAACACCGGGGAGCTGTTTTTT. Encoded protein: CASSYLAANTGELFF.

The chain carries TRBV18 and TRBJ1-1, with 7 positions matching TRBD1. The germline V gene has CDR1 KGHSH and CDR2 LQKENI. V gave up 1 base and J gave up 4 bases; unmatched junction bases: 12. The CDR3 sequence is 17 residues long. The DNA for the CDR3 is TGTGCCAGCTCACCACGGACAGGAGTTGCCGAGGGCACTGAAGCTTTCTTT. Translating gives CASSPRTGVAEGTEAFF.

The chain employs TRBV20-1 and TRBJ2-5, with TRBD1 matching over 11 bases. V lost 6 bases to trimming and J lost 5 bases; unmatched junction nucleotides: 8. Germline V CDR1 and CDR2: DFQATT, SNEGSKA (reference sequence). This CDR3 has 14 residues. The CDR3 DNA reads as TGCAGTGCGCGGGACAGGGGGGACCGGGAGACCCAGTACTTC. The encoded protein is CSARDRGDRETQYF.

In this sample, this clonotype turned up many times. V and J are TRBV7-2 and TRBJ2-3; 9 bases align to TRBD2. The CDR3 runs 17 residues. The germline gives CDR1 SGHTA, CDR2 FQGNSA. With 0 bases clipped from V and 8 bases from J, the junction kept 12 bases outside the gene matches. The CDR3 DNA reads TGTGCCAGCAGCTTAGCGCTTGCGGGGGGGGGGCCTTTTACGCAGTATTTT. This gives the protein CASSLALAGGGPFTQYF.

The sample holds many counts of this clonotype. The chain joins TRBV3-1 to TRBJ1-1; 9 nucleotides line up with TRBD1. This CDR3 spans 16 amino acids. The germline gives CDR1 LGHDT, CDR2 YNNKEL (reference sequence). With V trimmed by 7 bases and J by 1 base, 10 bases remained unmatched. Here the CDR3 DNA reads TGTGCCAGCAAGTTGCAAACAGGGGGCTGGAACACTGAAGCTTTCTTT. Translation gives CASKLQTGGWNTEAFF.

The rearrangement joins TRBV5-1 to TRBJ2-5; possible D gene TRBD2, 6 bases. CDR3 length equals 16 residues. Germline lookup yields CDR1 SGHRS and CDR2 YFSETQ. V was trimmed by 3 bases and J by 4 bases, leaving 19 bases between them. CDR3 in amino acids: CASSSIPQLGGETQYF. The CDR3 DNA reads TGCGCCAGCAGCTCCATCCCACAGTTGGGGGGAGAGACCCAGTACTTC.

At least ten counts were recorded for this clonotype. V usage is TRBV7-2 and J usage is TRBJ1-2, with 7 bases matching TRBD1. Germline V CDR1 and CDR2: SGHTA, FQGNSA. CDR3 length equals 15 residues. V shed 2 bases and J 4 bases; nucleotides not matched to a gene: 7. The CDR3 sequence is CASSLTLGTAYGYTF. CDR3 nucleotide sequence: TGTGCCAGCAGCTTAACACTTGGGACAGCCTATGGCTACACCTTC.

This clonotype was observed at least ten times. J is TRBJ1-2 and V is TRBV10-3; D is undetermined. There are 14 residues in the CDR3. Per germline, CDR1 ENHRY and CDR2 SYGVKD. V was pared by 4 bases and J by 3 bases, with 12 bases between. CDR3 loop: CAISASDRDYGYTF. As DNA, the CDR3 is TGTGCCATCAGTGCCTCGGACCGGGACTATGGCTACACCTTC.

This clonotype was counted many times. This sequence joins TRBV18 and TRBJ2-3; a possible D gene is TRBD2 (5 bases). The length of the CDR3 is 15 residues. Germline values: CDR1 KGHSH, CDR2 LQKENI. V lost 3 bases, J lost 4 bases, and 14 bases lay in between. Here the CDR3 reads CASSPTSIVSDTQYF. CDR3 DNA sequence: TGTGCCAGCTCACCTACTAGTATTGTTTCAGATACGCAGTATTTT.

The chain uses TRBV11-3 and TRBJ2-3; no clear D. With 2 bases removed from V and 5 bases from J, the gap between germline ends came to 8 bases. Germline CDR1 reads SGHNT; CDR2 reads YENEEA. The CDR3 runs 13 residues. CDR3 sequence (DNA): TGTGCCAGCAGCTTAAGGTCCGGAGATACGCAGTATTTT. Protein product: CASSLRSGDTQYF.

This clonotype appeared many times. The gene calls are TRBV7-9 and TRBJ1-1, with 9 nucleotides matching TRBD1. The CDR3 consists of 18 residues. CDR1 and CDR2 from the germline V gene are SEHNR and FQNEAQ (reference sequence). J gave up 1 base and V 2 bases, and 11 bases lay outside the gene matches. The CDR3 spells CASSLQPGQGRTNTEAFF. The CDR3 region has the DNA TGTGCCAGCAGCTTACAACCGGGACAGGGACGGACGAACACTGAAGCTTTCTTT.